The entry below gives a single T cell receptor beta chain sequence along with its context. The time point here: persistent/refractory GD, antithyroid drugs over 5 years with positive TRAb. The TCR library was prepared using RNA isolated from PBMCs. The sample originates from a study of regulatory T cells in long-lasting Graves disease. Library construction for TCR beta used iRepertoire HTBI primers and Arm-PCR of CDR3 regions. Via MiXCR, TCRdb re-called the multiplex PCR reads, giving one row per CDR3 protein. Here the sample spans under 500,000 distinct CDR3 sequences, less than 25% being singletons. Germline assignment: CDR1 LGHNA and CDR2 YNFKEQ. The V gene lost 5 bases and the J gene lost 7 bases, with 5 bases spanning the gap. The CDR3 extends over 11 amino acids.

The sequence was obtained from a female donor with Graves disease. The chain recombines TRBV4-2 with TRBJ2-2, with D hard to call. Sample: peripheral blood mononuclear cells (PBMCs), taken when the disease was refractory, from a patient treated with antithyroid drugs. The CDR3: CASSMGGELFF. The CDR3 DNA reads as TGTGCCAGCAGCATGGGCGGGGAGCTGTTTTTT.